These 13 T cell receptor beta chains share one sample of origin, sequenced in a study of T cells in Graves' hyperthyroidism and ophthalmopathy. TCR beta CDR3 regions were amplified from RNA. The HTBI primer set served for first-round RT-PCR of the TCR CDR3. A single record per CDR3 protein comes from TCRdb applying MiXCR to the multiplex PCR reads. The sample yields around 300,000 distinct CDR3 sequences, roughly an eighth seen once. Sample: blood. These receptors came from a woman between 35 and 50 years old with Graves' hyperthyroidism.

The chain links TRBV19 to TRBJ2-7; TRBD2 might be the D (6 bases). Germline CDR1 reads LNHDA; CDR2 reads SQIVND (reference sequence). Trimming shortened V by 2 bases and J by 1 base, and 12 bases separated the two germline ends. The CDR3 contains 15 residues. The CDR3 nucleotides read TGTGCCAGTAGTATATCAGGGAGGCGGTCCTACGAGCAGTACTTC. This encodes CASSISGRRSYEQYF.

On this clonotype: A much larger clone is a single base away; this may be a read error. The chain couples TRBV30 to TRBJ2-7, with 8 positions matching TRBD1. CDR3 length equals 12 residues. Germline CDR1 and CDR2: GTSNPN and SVGIG (reference sequence). CDR3 loop: CAWSQGAYVQYF. The CDR3 nucleotides are TGTGCCTGGAGTCAGGGGGCCTACGTGCAGTACTTC. Full variable domain (outside the CDR3, taken from reference TRBV30 and TRBJ2-7): SQTIHQWPATLVQPVGSPLSLECTVEGTSNPNLYWYRQAAGRGLQLLFYSVGIGQISSEVPQNLSASRPQDRQFILSSKKLLLSDSGFYLCAWSQGAYVQYFGPGTRLTVT.

V is TRBV10-3 and J is TRBJ1-5, with 11 bases fitting TRBD1. Germline loops: CDR1 ENHRY, CDR2 SYGVKD. With V trimmed by 10 bases and J by 1 base, 12 bases remained unmatched. This CDR3 comprises 17 residues. CDR3 nucleotides: TGTGCCAGCTGGACAGGGGGCCCCATGGTCAGCAATCAGCCCCAGCATTTT. It is translated as CASWTGGPMVSNQPQHF.

This chain uses TRBV28 with TRBJ2-6, with D unclear. Germline V gene data show CDR1 as MDHEN and CDR2 as SYDVKM. The CDR3 has 15 residues. With 9 bases removed from V and 0 bases from J, the gap between germline ends came to 12 bases. For the CDR3, the DNA is TGTGCCAGTATGACCGTAACCTCTGGGGCCAACGTCCTGACTTTC. As protein: CASMTVTSGANVLTF.

As regards this clonotype: A much larger clone differs from this one at a single base, so this may be a read error. V usage is TRBV2 and J usage is TRBJ1-2; the D is unclear. Germline lookup yields CDR1 SNHLY and CDR2 FYNNEI. CDR3 length: 14 amino acids. The V and J ends lost 4 bases and 2 bases respectively, with 11 bases between them. CDR3 bases: TGTGCCAGCAGTGGAGCGCTAACAAACTATGGCTACACCTTC. Its translation: CASSGALTNYGYTF.

This clonotype appeared many times. This sequence joins TRBV7-8 and TRBJ1-6; D not resolved. CDR1 is SGHVS, CDR2 FQNEAQ, per germline. The CDR3 runs 12 residues. The V and J ends lost 2 bases and 9 bases respectively, with 5 bases between them. CDR3 DNA: TGTGCCAGCAGCTTACATGGTTCACCCCTCCACTTT. Encoded protein: CASSLHGSPLHF.

This clonotype was seen at least ten times. The chain joins TRBV20-1 to TRBJ2-7, with TRBD2 identical over 8 bases. Losses at the gene ends were 3 bases for V and 5 bases for J; bases not matched to a gene: 9. CDR3 length equals 14 residues. Germline-derived CDR1 and CDR2 are DFQATT and SNEGSKA (reference sequence). This CDR3 reads CSASPETSVNEQYF. CDR3 DNA: TGCAGTGCTAGTCCGGAGACTAGCGTTAACGAGCAGTACTTC.

This clonotype was seen repeatedly, ten times or more. The J gene is TRBJ1-2, the V gene TRBV11-2, with D perhaps TRBD1 (5 bases). The V gene's germline CDR1 is SGHAT and CDR2 FQNNGV. The CDR3 contains 13 residues. Trimming shortened V by 4 bases and J by 14 bases, and 20 bases separated the two germline ends. The CDR3 DNA is TGTGCCAGCAGCTGGGACGGATCTATTGGAGAGACCTTC. Encoded protein: CASSWDGSIGETF.

In this sample, this clonotype turned up many times. V is TRBV3-1 and J is TRBJ2-3, with TRBD2 matching 8 bases. The CDR3 consists of 14 residues. Germline assignment: CDR1 LGHDT and CDR2 YNNKEL (reference sequence). The ends lost 1 base at V and 7 bases at J; junction bases unmatched: 4. The DNA of the CDR3 is TGTGCCAGCAGCCAAGGACTAGCGAAGAATACGCAGTATTTT. It is translated as CASSQGLAKNTQYF.

Ten or more counts support this clonotype. The chain is built from TRBV20-1 and TRBJ2-3; D call uncertain. This CDR3 spans 14 amino acids. CDR1 and CDR2 from the germline V gene are DFQATT and SNEGSKA (reference sequence). V lost 3 bases and J 2 bases, leaving 12 bases between the germline ends. The CDR3 sequence: CSASDVGFTDTQYF. The CDR3 DNA reads as TGCAGTGCTAGCGACGTGGGCTTCACAGATACGCAGTATTTT.

This clonotype was detected a few times. The chain carries TRBV29-1 and TRBJ2-1, with 11 bases identical to TRBD1. Germline-derived CDR1 and CDR2 are SQVTM and ANQGSEA. The junction had 8 bases not matched to a gene; V was cut back by 3 bases and J by 4 bases. The CDR3 spans 16 residues. The CDR3 nucleotides are TGCAGCGTTGAGATCCGGGACAGGGGGGTTTACAATGAGCAGTTCTTC. This codes for CSVEIRDRGVYNEQFF.

This clonotype was seen a handful of times. The V and J genes are TRBV20-1 and TRBJ1-1; D is possibly TRBD1 (6 bases). The CDR3 is made up of 14 amino acids. In germline, CDR1 is DFQATT, CDR2 SNEGSKA (reference sequence). Trimming removed 0 bases from V and 1 base from J, with 9 bases in between. CDR3 amino acids: CSARDWGQNTEAFF. The DNA of the CDR3 is TGCAGTGCTAGAGATTGGGGGCAGAACACTGAAGCTTTCTTT.

This clonotype was detected many times. The rearrangement links TRBV20-1 to TRBJ1-1; D is uncertain. Germline assignment: CDR1 DFQATT and CDR2 SNEGSKA (reference sequence). The V gene lost 0 bases and the J gene lost 6 bases, with 14 bases spanning the gap. CDR3 length: 14 amino acids. The CDR3 DNA is TGCAGTGCTAGAGATAGTGAAGGGCCTCCTGAAGCTTTCTTT. Its protein is CSARDSEGPPEAFF.